This T cell receptor beta chain derives from a study of T cell responses to AZD1222 COVID-19 vaccine. Study background: Pooling covered second doses at about 4 or about 12 weeks. General study findings and limits: The number of AZD1222 recipients seropositive at baseline was only five to seven. Receipt of two AZD1222 doses was followed by a rise in Spike-specific TCR breadth and depth. Clonal diversity was possibly underestimated, and the donors were mostly white British, with more females.

A note on this clone: Its specificity is not known.

Profiling relied on immunoSEQ multiplex PCR, and the TCRdb table lists in-frame clones only, not all of them. The data hold some 70,000 clones, with about 83% observed a single time. CDR1 and CDR2 from the germline V gene are LGHDT and YNNKEL (reference sequence). V lost 0 bases and J lost 3, with 9 bases in between. This CDR3 is built from 15 residues. The TCR comes from an adult in good health. Sequences were derived from peripheral blood, sampled on day 0 of AZD1222 vaccination. The chain joins TRBV3-1 (or the pseudogene TRBV3-2) to TRBJ2-1; unclear D gene. CDR3 sequence: CASSQEGWGYNEQFF. DNA for the CDR3: TGTGCCAGCAGCCAAGAGGGGTGGGGCTACAATGAGCAGTTCTTC.